This TCR beta chain was sequenced during a study of identical twins. Study conclusions and caveats: Abundant cord blood beta clonotypes carried fewer insertions; memory repertoires showed none. Rather than following the same donors, the conclusions depended on cross-sectional statistical analysis.

This clonotype was seen a handful of times. Its target is unknown. Through template switching, a universal primer site was introduced, and the cDNA contained unique molecular identifiers. TCRdb ran MiXCR on the 5' RACE reads and lists one entry per CDR3 protein. The repertoire has fewer than 350,000 distinct CDR3 sequences, under 9% of them found once; the top ten carry roughly 2%. The sample was also linked to a second study, of yellow fever vaccine responses in identical twins.

The clonotype originates from a woman younger than 35 in good health. Sequenced input: memory (CD45RO+) T cells sorted from blood.

Written as DNA, the CDR3 is TGTGCCAGCAGTTTGTCGACAGGGACCTCCTACGAGCAGTACTTC. Encoded protein: CASSLSTGTSYEQYF. This chain connects TRBV27 to TRBJ2-7; 7 bases map to TRBD1. The CDR3 has 15 amino acids. V was pared by 3 bases and J by 0 bases, with 5 bases of the junction left unmatched. The V gene's germline CDR1 is MNHEY and CDR2 SMNVEV (reference sequence).